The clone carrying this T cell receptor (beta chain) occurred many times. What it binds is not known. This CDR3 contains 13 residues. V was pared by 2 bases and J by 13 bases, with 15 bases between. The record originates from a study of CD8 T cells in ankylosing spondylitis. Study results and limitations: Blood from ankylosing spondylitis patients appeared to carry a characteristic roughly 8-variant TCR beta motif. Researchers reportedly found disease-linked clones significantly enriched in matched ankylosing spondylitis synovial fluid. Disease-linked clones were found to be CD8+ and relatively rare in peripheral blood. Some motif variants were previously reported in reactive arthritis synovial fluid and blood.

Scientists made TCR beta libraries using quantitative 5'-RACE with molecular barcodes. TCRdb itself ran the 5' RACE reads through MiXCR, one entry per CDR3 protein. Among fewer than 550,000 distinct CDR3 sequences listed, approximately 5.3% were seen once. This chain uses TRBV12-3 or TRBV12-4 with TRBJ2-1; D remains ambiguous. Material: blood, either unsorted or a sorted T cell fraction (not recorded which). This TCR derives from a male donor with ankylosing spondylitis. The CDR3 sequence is CASSLQRVPAQFF. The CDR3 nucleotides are TGTGCCAGCAGTTTACAAAGGGTGCCGGCCCAGTTCTTC.